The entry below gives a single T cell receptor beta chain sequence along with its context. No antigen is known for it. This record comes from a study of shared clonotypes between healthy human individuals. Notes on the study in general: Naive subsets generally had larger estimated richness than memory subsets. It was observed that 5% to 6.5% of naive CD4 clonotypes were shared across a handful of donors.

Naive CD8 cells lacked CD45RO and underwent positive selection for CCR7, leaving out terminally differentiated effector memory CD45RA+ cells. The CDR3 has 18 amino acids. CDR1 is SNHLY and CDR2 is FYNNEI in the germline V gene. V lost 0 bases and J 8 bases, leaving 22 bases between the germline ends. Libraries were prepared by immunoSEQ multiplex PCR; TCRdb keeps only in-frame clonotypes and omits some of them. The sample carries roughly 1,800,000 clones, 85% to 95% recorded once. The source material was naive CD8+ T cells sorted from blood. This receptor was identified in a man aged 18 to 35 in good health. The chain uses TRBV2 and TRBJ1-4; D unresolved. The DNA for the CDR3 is TGTGCCAGCAGTGAAGCGAGTGACGGCCGACTACCTAGAGAAAAACTGTTTTTT. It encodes CASSEASDGRLPREKLFF.